This is a list of T cell receptor beta chains from one sample in a study of T cells in Graves' hyperthyroidism and ophthalmopathy. One entry per CDR3 protein results from TCRdb running MiXCR on the multiplex PCR reads. The sample has 250,000 to 300,000 distinct CDR3 sequences, about 15% seen once. Sequencing was performed on blood. All receptors derive from a woman in her thirties or forties with Graves' hyperthyroidism that later progressed to Graves' ophthalmopathy. The CDR3 runs from the conserved cysteine through the conserved F or W. Fields, in order: V gene, CDR3 protein.

>TRBV28
CASRPRGGSYEQYF
>TRBV7-9
CASQSRDSSYNEQFF
>TRBV5-1
CASSLSGTGENSPLHF
>TRBV13
CASSSQGAWTEAFF
>TRBV20-1
CSASRTSGTFSEQFF
>TRBV2
CASSERSWNQYF
>TRBV27
CASSSLAGDNEQFF
>TRBV19
CASSILAGKFETQYF
>TRBV3-1
CASSQDLAGIEQYF
>TRBV30
CAWSVLEEQYF
>TRBV4-1
CASSQDEGLREQFF
>TRBV19
CASSMKGAVGNQPQHF
>TRBV10-3
CATSAEQSGELFF
>TRBV28
CASSTGDHEQYF
>TRBV6-5
CASSYSSATNEKLFF
>TRBV5-1
CASSSGRSMNTEAFF
>TRBV20-1
CGKGQGVGETQYF
>TRBV28
CASRSSYNEQFF
>TRBV28
CASSSVPLYEQYF
>TRBV6-5
CASGYLRGGIDTQYF
>TRBV11-3
CASSLGLAGGGEQFF
>TRBV7-3
CASSYGQNTEAFF
>TRBV29-1
CSVEDWAGGQYEQYF
>TRBV27
CASSLKSRLAVTDTQYF
>TRBV3-1
CASSRRWEQFF
>TRBV28
CASSPAGTYNEQFF
>TRBV6-1
CASSGLVGGGPGELFF
>TRBV2
CASRTPPGLVPYEQYF
>TRBV28
CASSSWGQIDLSNQPQHF
>TRBV5-1
CASSKPGQGINEQFF
>TRBV28
CASSFWVVGSEYSTDTQYF
>TRBV12-3/TRBV12-4
CASSLRGLAGTDTQYF
>TRBV5-1
CASSLGSGQVYEQYF
>TRBV11-3
CASSRAEGGNQPQHF
>TRBV5-1
CASSGLRGGELFF